The 25 T cell receptor beta chains below all came from one sample that was sequenced in a study of T cells after yellow fever vaccination. MiXCR, applied by TCRdb to the 5' RACE reads, yields one record per CDR3 protein. Seen here are about 340,000 distinct CDR3 sequences, approximately 12% observed once, and the top ten hold around 3%. The source was CD4+ T cells sorted from PBMCs, collected 15 days after the yellow fever booster vaccination. These receptors all come from a man aged 18 to 29 who received the YFV17D yellow fever vaccine.

This chain joins TRBV20-1 and TRBJ2-1; tentative D call: TRBD2 (6 bases). Trimming removed 1 base at V and 0 bases at J, with 10 bases between. This CDR3 has 15 residues. CDR1 is DFQATT and CDR2 is SNEGSKA in the germline V gene (reference sequence). CDR3 DNA: TGCAGTGCTAGAGGCCCAGCGGGCTCCTACAATGAGCAGTTCTTC. It translates to CSARGPAGSYNEQFF.

This clonotype was observed a few times. The chain recombines TRBV20-1 with TRBJ1-2; no clear D. Trimming pared 3 bases from V and 2 bases from J, leaving 7 bases between. Germline CDR1 is DFQATT and CDR2 is SNEGSKA (reference sequence). This CDR3 has 12 amino acids. CDR3 DNA sequence: TGCAGTGCTAGGAGGCTGAACTATGGCTACACCTTC. Its protein is CSARRLNYGYTF.

The table lists this clonotype with many counts. The rearrangement uses TRBV7-9 and TRBJ2-3; a weak D match, TRBD1 (5 bases). In germline, CDR1 is SEHNR, CDR2 FQNEAQ (reference sequence). The V gene lost 4 bases and the J gene lost 1 base, with 15 bases spanning the gap. This CDR3 has 16 residues. The CDR3 nucleotides read TGTGCCAGCAGCTCCGATGGCAGGGAAGGCACAGATACGCAGTATTTT. It codes for CASSSDGREGTDTQYF. Full variable domain (outside the CDR3, taken from reference TRBV7-9 and TRBJ2-3): DTGVSQNPRHKITKRGQNVTFRCDPISEHNRLYWYRQTLGQGPEFLTYFQNEAQLEKSRLLSDRFSAERPKGSFSTLEIQRTEQGDSAMYLCASSSDGREGTDTQYFGPGTRLTVL.

The table lists this clonotype with many counts. Written as DNA, the CDR3 is TGTGCCAGCAGTACAAACGCGGGGATTTACGAGCAGTACGTC. It specifies CASSTNAGIYEQYV. The chain links TRBV6-6 to TRBJ2-7; possible D gene TRBD2, 6 bases. Germline assignment: CDR1 MNHNY and CDR2 SVGAGI (reference sequence). Trimming left V 5 bases short and J 4 bases short, with 15 bases between. The length of the CDR3 is 14 residues.

This clonotype occurred many times. The V gene is TRBV12-3 or TRBV12-4, the J gene TRBJ1-1; D uncertain. With 4 bases removed from V and 0 bases from J, the gap between germline ends came to 18 bases. The CDR3 has 17 residues. The DNA for the CDR3 is TGTGCCAGCAGTTCCCCGGGTGGGAACATTATGAACACTGAAGCTTTCTTT. Its translation: CASSSPGGNIMNTEAFF.

This clonotype has ten or more counts. V is TRBV5-1 and J is TRBJ2-3; tentative D call: TRBD1 (5 bases). The CDR3 contains 17 residues. CDR1 is SGHRS and CDR2 is YFSETQ in the germline V gene. Trimming pared 3 bases from V and 6 bases from J, leaving 23 bases between. CDR3 DNA: TGCGCCAGCAGCTCCCGCCGGTTGGGGAAGGGGCAGGATACGCAGTATTTT. This encodes CASSSRRLGKGQDTQYF.

This sequence joins TRBV5-1 and TRBJ2-7, with TRBD2 as a possible D gene (6 bases). The ends were cut back, 4 bases at V and 3 bases at J, with 8 bases in the middle. This CDR3 spans 12 amino acids. Per the germline V gene, CDR1 is SGHRS and CDR2 is YFSETQ. The CDR3 DNA reads TGCGCCAGCAGCGCCGGGGGCTACGAGCAGTACTTC. Translating it yields CASSAGGYEQYF.

In its sample, this clonotype was seen a few times. The J gene is TRBJ2-4, the V gene TRBV5-1, with D maybe TRBD2 (6 bases). CDR1 is SGHRS, CDR2 YFSETQ, per germline. The CDR3 has 16 amino acids. Trimming left V 0 bases short and J 0 bases short, with 10 bases between. CDR3 nucleotide sequence: TGCGCCAGCAGCTTGGACTCGGGACTAGCCAAAAACATTCAGTACTTC. It is translated as CASSLDSGLAKNIQYF.

This clonotype came up a few times. V is TRBV25-1 and J is TRBJ1-2; 7 nucleotides match TRBD1. In germline, CDR1 is MGHDK, CDR2 SYGVNS. The CDR3 extends over 13 amino acids. V shed 3 bases, J shed 7 bases, and the junction held 5 bases outside the gene matches. The CDR3 protein is CASSDRGEFGYTF. Written as DNA, the CDR3 is TGTGCCAGCAGTGACAGGGGGGAGTTTGGCTACACCTTC.

The rearrangement joins TRBV11-2 to TRBJ2-7; 9 positions match TRBD2. Germline CDR1 SGHAT, CDR2 FQNNGV. CDR3 length: 15 residues. Trimming cost V 5 bases and J 2 bases; bases outside gene matches: 7. The CDR3: CASSPGKRGAYEQYF. The CDR3 region has the DNA TGTGCCAGCAGCCCAGGGAAGCGGGGGGCCTACGAGCAGTACTTC.

The chain recombines TRBV6-6 with TRBJ2-7; 12 bases are shared with TRBD2. Trimming at V came to 6 bases and at J to 5 bases, leaving 11 bases not matched to a gene. CDR3 size: 16 residues. Per the germline V gene, CDR1 is MNHNY and CDR2 is SVGAGI (reference sequence). CDR3 sequence: CASSRSSGGASNEQYV. In DNA form, the CDR3 reads TGTGCCAGCAGCCGCTCTAGCGGGGGGGCCAGCAACGAGCAGTACGTC.

This clonotype was observed a few times. This CDR3 is CASSVVPQETQYF. DNA for the CDR3: TGTGCCAGCAGCGTAGTGCCCCAAGAGACCCAGTACTTC. The chain has TRBV9 and TRBJ2-5; D is uncertain. Trimming stripped 0 bases from V and 1 base from J, with 4 bases between. Germline assignment: CDR1 SGDLS and CDR2 YYNGEE. The CDR3 loop spans 13 amino acids.

In this sample, this clonotype turned up a few times. The chain has TRBV2 and TRBJ2-1, with TRBD2 identical over 7 bases. V shed 6 bases, J shed 1 base, and the junction held 6 bases outside the gene matches. Germline V gene data show CDR1 as SNHLY and CDR2 as FYNNEI. The CDR3 runs to 15 residues. The CDR3 bases are TGTGCCAGCAGAAGAGGACTAGGATCCTACAATGAGCAGTTCTTC. Translation: CASRRGLGSYNEQFF.

This clonotype was seen only a few times. The CDR3 bases are TGTGCCAGCAGTTCGACAGGGGGCAATGGCTACACCTTC. Amino acids: CASSSTGGNGYTF. V is TRBV7-9 and J is TRBJ1-2; 10 bases are a match to TRBD1. The junction had 4 bases not matched to a gene; V was cut back by 6 bases and J by 6 bases. The CDR3 contains 13 residues. CDR1 is SEHNR and CDR2 is FQNEAQ in the germline V gene (reference sequence).

This chain connects TRBV12-3 or TRBV12-4 to TRBJ2-1; TRBD1 or TRBD2 may be the D gene (5 bases each). This CDR3 region has 14 residues. The V end was cut by 3 bases, the J end by 5 bases, with 11 bases between. CDR3 residues: CASSFPGADNEQFF. The CDR3 DNA reads as TGTGCCAGCAGTTTCCCCGGGGCTGACAATGAGCAGTTCTTC.

V usage is TRBV20-1 and J usage is TRBJ2-2; D gene unclear. Looked up from germline, CDR1 is DFQATT and CDR2 is SNEGSKA (reference sequence). Trimming removed 0 bases at V and 7 bases at J, with 6 bases between. The CDR3 length is 12 residues. The CDR3 region has the DNA TGCAGTGCTAGAGAATCTGGCGGGGAGCTGTTTTTT. It is translated as CSARESGGELFF.

This clonotype has just a few counts. The chain is built from TRBV12-3 or TRBV12-4 and TRBJ1-4, with unresolved D. V was shortened by 3 bases and J by 0 bases, with 11 bases between the two germline ends. CDR3 length: 16 residues. CDR3 sequence (DNA): TGTGCCAGCAGTTTTTGGGATCCTGCAACTAATGAAAAACTGTTTTTT. Translating gives CASSFWDPATNEKLFF.

The table lists this clonotype with many counts. The V gene is TRBV7-9, the J gene TRBJ2-7; the D gene is possibly TRBD2 (6 bases). This CDR3 region has 11 residues. The germline CDR1 and CDR2 sequences are SEHNR and FQNEAQ (reference sequence). CDR3 sequence: CASSLMGGISV. CDR3 nucleotides: TGTGCCAGCAGCTTAATGGGGGGAATTTCCGTC.

V is TRBV12-5 and J is TRBJ2-7, with D perhaps matching TRBD1 (5 bases). V was cut by 6 bases and J by 3 bases, with 9 bases left in between. Germline V lookup: CDR1 LGHNT, CDR2 FRNRAP. The CDR3 loop spans 12 amino acids. The CDR3 loop reads CASGLQVYEQYF. Written as DNA, the CDR3 is TGTGCTAGTGGACTACAGGTCTACGAGCAGTACTTC. The entire variable domain, with the rest obtained from reference TRBV12-5 and TRBJ2-7, is as follows: DARVTQTPRHKVTEMGQEVTMRCQPILGHNTVFWYRQTMMQGLELLAYFRNRAPLDDSGMPKDRFSAEMPDATLATLKIQPSEPRDSAVYFCASGLQVYEQYFGPGTRLTVT.

The chain employs TRBV7-2 and TRBJ1-2; possible D gene TRBD1, 6 bases. The length of the CDR3 is 14 residues. Germline V lookup: CDR1 SGHTA, CDR2 FQGNSA. Trimming shortened V by 3 bases and J by 7 bases, and 15 bases separated the two germline ends. CDR3 DNA: TGTGCCAGCAGCTTCCACCCAGGGGCTGGTGGCTACACCTTC. Residues: CASSFHPGAGGYTF.

This clonotype came up a few times. J is TRBJ2-3 and V is TRBV7-2; the D is unclear. Germline V gene sequence: CDR1 SGHTA, CDR2 FQGNSA. The V end was cut by 5 bases, the J end by 0 bases, with 12 bases between. This CDR3 is built from 15 residues. CDR3 nucleotides: TGTGCCAGCAGCCGAAGTTACTTAAGCACAGATACGCAGTATTTT. Its protein product is CASSRSYLSTDTQYF.

This chain uses TRBV7-2 with TRBJ1-5, with D hard to call. The germline V and J ends were trimmed by 2 bases and 6 bases, with 8 bases remaining between them. The germline CDR1 and CDR2 sequences are SGHTA and FQGNSA. There are 13 residues in the CDR3. This CDR3 reads CASSLRLGQPQHF. The CDR3 DNA follows: TGTGCCAGCAGCTTACGTCTGGGTCAGCCCCAGCATTTT.

The V gene is TRBV5-1, the J gene TRBJ2-6, with a tentative D call TRBD2 (6 bases). The CDR3 contains 15 residues. Trimming removed 0 bases at V and 2 bases at J, with 6 bases between. Looked up from germline, CDR1 is SGHRS and CDR2 is YFSETQ. The CDR3 protein is CASSLGEAGANVLTF. For the CDR3, the DNA is TGCGCCAGCAGCTTGGGGGAGGCTGGGGCCAACGTCCTGACTTTC.

This clonotype showed up many times. The V and J genes are TRBV20-1 and TRBJ1-5; TRBD1 is a possible D gene (6 bases). This CDR3 spans 13 amino acids. V lost 5 bases to trimming and J lost 7 bases, with 15 bases between them. Per germline, CDR1 DFQATT and CDR2 SNEGSKA (reference sequence). CDR3 bases: TGCAGTGCTTCACAGGGTCCGGGCCAGCCCCAGCATTTT. It yields the protein CSASQGPGQPQHF.

This clonotype was counted between two and nine times. The V gene is TRBV4-3, the J gene TRBJ1-2; 8 bases are a match to TRBD1. V lost 4 bases, J lost 8 bases, and 6 bases stayed unmatched. Germline lookup yields CDR1 LGHNA and CDR2 YSLEER. This CDR3 contains 13 residues. CDR3 sequence: CASSPDRGGGYTF. The CDR3 DNA is TGCGCCAGCAGCCCTGACAGGGGTGGCGGCTACACCTTC.